The next 17 T cell receptor beta chains were all read from a single sample in a study of graft-versus-host responses after intestinal transplantation. Only in-frame clones appear in the TCRdb table, and some are missing; sequencing was by immunoSEQ multiplex PCR. The sample includes 40,000 or so clones, less than 90% seen only once; the top ten take roughly 3.6%. Here the sequenced sample was PBMCs, taken 1070 days after transplant. Receptors originate from a human patient who received an intestinal transplant, so some T cells may come from the graft donor.

The CDR3: CASSSPRGGTGELFF. The CDR3 coding sequence is TGTGCCAGCAGCTCCCCCCGGGGGGGCACCGGGGAGCTGTTTTTT. V is TRBV7-6 and J is TRBJ2-2, with TRBD2 matching 8 bases. This CDR3 is 15 amino acids long. The germline V gene encodes CDR1 SGHVS and CDR2 FNYEAQ. Trimming took 4 bases from V and 4 from J; bases not matched to a gene: 5.

This clone was seen just once. The V and J genes are TRBV7-2 and TRBJ1-2; D uncertain. CDR1 and CDR2 from the germline V gene are SGHTA and FQGNSA. Trimming removed 1 base at V and 7 bases at J, with 16 bases between. CDR3 length: 15 amino acids. The CDR3, as DNA: TGTGCCAGCAGCTTAGTCGTTTCGTCCGGGGTTGGCTACACCTTC. Translation: CASSLVVSSGVGYTF.

CDR3 protein: CASSLLPEYGYTF. The CDR3 nucleotides are TGTGCCAGCAGTTTATTACCAGAGTATGGCTACACCTTC. The rearrangement links TRBV28 to TRBJ1-2; D uncertain. This CDR3 region has 13 residues. With 1 base removed from V and 5 bases from J, the gap between germline ends came to 8 bases. From germline, CDR1 is MDHEN and CDR2 SYDVKM.

The CDR3 coding sequence is TGTGCCAGCAGTCTCAACGTGAATGAGCAGTTCTTC. It yields the protein CASSLNVNEQFF. V is TRBV7-8 and J is TRBJ2-1; D uncertain. CDR3 length: 12 amino acids. CDR1 SGHVS and CDR2 FQNEAQ come from the germline V gene. With 6 bases removed from V and 7 bases from J, the gap between germline ends came to 10 bases. Combining the CDR3 with reference TRBV7-8 and TRBJ2-1 gives the whole variable domain GAGVSQSPRYKVAKRGQDVALRCDPISGHVSLFWYQQALGQGPEFLTYFQNEAQLDKSGLPSDRFFAERPEGSVSTLKIQRTQQEDSAVYLCASSLNVNEQFFGPGTRLTVL.

The genes are TRBV6-5 and TRBJ2-7; perhaps TRBD2 as D (5 bases). The germline V and J ends were trimmed by 5 bases and 0 bases, with 14 bases remaining between them. Germline V gives CDR1 MNHEY, CDR2 SVGAGI. The CDR3 has 15 residues. CDR3 coding DNA: TGTGCCAGCAGTAGTGTCACTACTAGCTCCTACGAGCAGTACTTC. This codes for CASSSVTTSSYEQYF.

The chain couples TRBV5-1 to TRBJ2-1; 10 nucleotides match TRBD2. Germline V gene lookup returns CDR1 SGHRS and CDR2 YFSETQ. The CDR3 is 16 amino acids. V lost 5 bases and J lost 6; bases outside the gene matches: 11. The CDR3 bases are TGCGCCAGCAGTTCCCGACTAGCGGGTCTATTCAATGAGCAGTTCTTC. This translates into CASSSRLAGLFNEQFF.

This sequence joins TRBV5-4 and TRBJ1-2, with TRBD1 as a possible D gene (6 bases). The germline V gene has CDR1 SGHNT and CDR2 YYREEE (reference sequence). The CDR3 runs to 13 residues. V was shortened by 4 bases and J by 9 bases, with 16 bases between the two germline ends. CDR3: CASSLDRQLSYTF. DNA for the CDR3: TGTGCCAGCAGCCTCGACAGGCAGTTAAGCTACACCTTC.

CDR3 coding DNA: TGTGCCAGCAGCGTAGAGTTTAGGGGATCGGATACGCAGTATTTT. It encodes CASSVEFRGSDTQYF. The genes are TRBV9 and TRBJ2-3, with D tentatively TRBD1 (5 bases). Germline values: CDR1 SGDLS, CDR2 YYNGEE. CDR3 length equals 15 residues. Trimming removed 0 bases from V and 6 bases from J, with 14 bases in between.

The chain recombines TRBV6-1 with TRBJ2-7; 8 nucleotides match TRBD2. J lost 0 bases, V lost 1 base, and 2 bases had no gene match. This CDR3 has 15 amino acids. The germline V gene has CDR1 MNHNS and CDR2 SASEGT. CDR3 region: CASSEGGGFSYEQYF. In nucleotides, the CDR3 is TGTGCCAGCAGTGAAGGCGGGGGGTTCTCCTACGAGCAGTACTTC.

V and J are TRBV7-3 and TRBJ2-5, with 8 bases matching TRBD2. Germline V CDR1 and CDR2: SGHTA, FQGTGA. This CDR3 has 13 residues. J lost 1 base, V lost 5 bases, and 0 bases had no gene match. The CDR3 is CASSGTSQETQYF. In nucleotides, the CDR3 is TGTGCCAGCAGCGGGACTAGCCAAGAGACCCAGTACTTC.

This clone appeared a few times. The V and J genes are TRBV6-1 and TRBJ1-5; D possibly corresponds to TRBD1 (5 bases). The germline V and J ends were trimmed by 0 bases and 2 bases, with 14 bases remaining between them. Germline CDR1 is MNHNS and CDR2 is SASEGT. The CDR3 runs to 17 residues. The CDR3: CASSEATRAKRNQPQHF. DNA for the CDR3: TGTGCCAGCAGTGAAGCGACCAGGGCTAAACGCAATCAGCCCCAGCATTTT.

The chain employs TRBV19 and TRBJ2-5; 11 bases are shared with TRBD2. The CDR3 runs to 13 residues. Trimming took 11 bases from V and 5 from J; bases not matched to a gene: 7. Germline assignment: CDR1 LNHDA and CDR2 SQIVND (reference sequence). CDR3 in amino acids: CAVAGGPRETQYF. The CDR3 DNA sequence: TGTGCCGTAGCGGGGGGGCCCCGGGAGACCCAGTACTTC.

The chain combines TRBV28 with TRBJ1-5, with 7 bases lining up with TRBD1. The CDR3 is 15 amino acids. From germline, CDR1 is MDHEN and CDR2 SYDVKM. The J segment lost 1 base and the V segment lost 5 bases, leaving 5 bases of the junction unmatched. Written as DNA, the CDR3 is TGTGCCAGCAGTCCCTCAGGGGGGAGCAATCAGCCCCAGCATTTT. Protein sequence: CASSPSGGSNQPQHF.

The chain links TRBV7-2 to TRBJ2-1; D is unresolved. CDR3 length: 13 residues. CDR1 SGHTA and CDR2 FQGNSA come from the germline V gene. Between the trimmed V and J ends, which lost 5 bases and 5 bases, there was a span of 10 bases. As DNA, the CDR3 is TGTGCCAGCAGCCAGTCCCGGGACAATGAGCAGTTCTTC. This sequence encodes CASSQSRDNEQFF.

This clone has a single count. The V and J genes are TRBV9 and TRBJ1-5; D is possibly TRBD1 (6 bases). V was shortened by 2 bases and J by 12 bases, with 15 bases between the two germline ends. Germline V gives CDR1 SGDLS, CDR2 YYNGEE. This CDR3 comprises 13 residues. CDR3 sequence reads: CASSVHLGDIQHF. DNA for the CDR3: TGTGCCAGCAGCGTCCACCTGGGGGACATCCAGCATTTT.

This clone appeared once. V usage is TRBV2 and J usage is TRBJ2-3; no firm D call. This CDR3 has 19 amino acids. The germline V gene encodes CDR1 SNHLY and CDR2 FYNNEI. V lost 0 bases and J 7 bases, leaving 26 bases between the germline ends. In nucleotides, the CDR3 is TGTGCCAGCAGTGAAGCTGAATTCCTGCTCGTGGGATACCAAAATACGCAGTATTTT. It specifies CASSEAEFLLVGYQNTQYF.

The V gene is TRBV5-1, the J gene TRBJ2-2; D is perhaps TRBD1 or TRBD2 (5 bases each). This CDR3 contains 14 residues. Germline V gene sequence: CDR1 SGHRS, CDR2 YFSETQ. The germline V and J ends were trimmed by 5 bases and 5 bases, with 13 bases remaining between them. The DNA of the CDR3 is TGCGCCAGCAGTGTAGGGGAGTGGACCGGGGAGCTGTTTTTT. Its protein is CASSVGEWTGELFF.